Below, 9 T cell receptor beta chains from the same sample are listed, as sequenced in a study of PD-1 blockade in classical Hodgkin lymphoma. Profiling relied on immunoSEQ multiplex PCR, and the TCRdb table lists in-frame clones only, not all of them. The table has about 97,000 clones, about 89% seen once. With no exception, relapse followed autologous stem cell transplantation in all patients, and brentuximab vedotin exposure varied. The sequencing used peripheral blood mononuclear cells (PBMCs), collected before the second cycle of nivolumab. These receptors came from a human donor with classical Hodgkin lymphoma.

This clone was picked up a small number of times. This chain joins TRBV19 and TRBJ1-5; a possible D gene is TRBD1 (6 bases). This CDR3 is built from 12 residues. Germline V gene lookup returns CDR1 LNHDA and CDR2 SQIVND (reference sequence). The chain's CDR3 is CATGFSNQPQHF. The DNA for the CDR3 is TGTGCTACAGGGTTTAGCAATCAGCCCCAGCATTTT.

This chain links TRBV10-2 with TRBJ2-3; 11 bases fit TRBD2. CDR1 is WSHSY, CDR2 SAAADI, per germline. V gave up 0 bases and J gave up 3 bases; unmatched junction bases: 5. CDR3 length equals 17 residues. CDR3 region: CASSESSGGASTDTQYF. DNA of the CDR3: TGCGCCAGCAGTGAGTCTAGCGGGGGGGCAAGTACAGATACGCAGTATTTT.

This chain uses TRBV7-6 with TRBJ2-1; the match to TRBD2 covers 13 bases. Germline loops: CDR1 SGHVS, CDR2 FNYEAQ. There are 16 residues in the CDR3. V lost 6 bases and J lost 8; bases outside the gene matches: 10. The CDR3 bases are TGTGCCAGCAGTACTAGCGGGGGGGAGGTTTGGGATGAGCAGTTCTTC. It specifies CASSTSGGEVWDEQFF.

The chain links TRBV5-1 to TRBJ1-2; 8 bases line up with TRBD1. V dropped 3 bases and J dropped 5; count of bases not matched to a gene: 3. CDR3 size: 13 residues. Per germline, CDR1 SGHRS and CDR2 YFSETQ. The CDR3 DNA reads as TGCGCCAGCAGCTCGGGACAGGATTATGGCTACACCTTC. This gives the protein CASSSGQDYGYTF.

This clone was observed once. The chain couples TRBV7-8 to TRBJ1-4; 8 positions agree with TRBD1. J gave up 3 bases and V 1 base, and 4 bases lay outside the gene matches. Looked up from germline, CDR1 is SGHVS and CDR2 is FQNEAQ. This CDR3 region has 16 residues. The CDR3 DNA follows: TGTGCCAGCAGCTTAGGCCCGACAGGGGCTAATGAAAAACTGTTTTTT. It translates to CASSLGPTGANEKLFF.

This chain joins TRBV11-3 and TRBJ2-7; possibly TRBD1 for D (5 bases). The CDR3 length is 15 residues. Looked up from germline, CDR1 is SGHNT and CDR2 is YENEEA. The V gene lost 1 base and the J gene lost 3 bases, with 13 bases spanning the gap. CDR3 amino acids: CASSLGQSGVYEQYF. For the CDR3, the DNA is TGTGCCAGCAGCTTAGGACAGTCGGGCGTCTACGAGCAGTACTTC.

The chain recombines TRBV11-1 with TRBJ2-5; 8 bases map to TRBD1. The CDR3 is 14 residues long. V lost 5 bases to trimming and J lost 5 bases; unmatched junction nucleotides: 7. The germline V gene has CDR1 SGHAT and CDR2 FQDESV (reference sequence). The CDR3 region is CASSQTGARETQYF. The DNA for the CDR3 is TGTGCCAGCAGCCAGACAGGGGCGCGGGAGACCCAGTACTTC.

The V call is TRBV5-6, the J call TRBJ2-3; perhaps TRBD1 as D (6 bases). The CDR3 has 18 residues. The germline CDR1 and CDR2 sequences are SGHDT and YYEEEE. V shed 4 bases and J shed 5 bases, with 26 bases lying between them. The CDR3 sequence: CASSTDSLLRSGRDTQYF. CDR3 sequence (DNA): TGTGCCAGCAGCACGGACAGCCTGCTCCGATCGGGTCGAGATACGCAGTATTTT.

CDR3 region: CASSLSRGWEKLFF. For the CDR3, the DNA is TGTGCCAGCAGTTTATCCCGGGGCTGGGAAAAACTGTTTTTT. V usage is TRBV28 and J usage is TRBJ1-4; a possible D gene is TRBD1 (5 bases). Per the germline V gene, CDR1 is MDHEN and CDR2 is SYDVKM. The CDR3 consists of 14 residues. Between the trimmed V and J ends, which lost 1 base and 8 bases, there was a span of 11 bases.